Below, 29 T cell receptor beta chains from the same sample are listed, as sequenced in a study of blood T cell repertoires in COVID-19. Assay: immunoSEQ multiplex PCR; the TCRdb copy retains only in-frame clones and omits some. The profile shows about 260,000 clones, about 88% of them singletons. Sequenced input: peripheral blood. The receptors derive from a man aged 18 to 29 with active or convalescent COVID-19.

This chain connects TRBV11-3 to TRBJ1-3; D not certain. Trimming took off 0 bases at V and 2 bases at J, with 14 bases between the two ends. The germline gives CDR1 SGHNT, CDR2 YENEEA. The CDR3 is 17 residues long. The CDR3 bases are TGTGCCAGCAGCTTAGATGTGGCGGGAAATGCTGGAAACACCATATATTTT. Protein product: CASSLDVAGNAGNTIYF. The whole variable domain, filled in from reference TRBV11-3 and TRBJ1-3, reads EAGVVQSPRYKIIEKKQPVAFWCNPISGHNTLYWYLQNLGQGPELLIRYENEEAVDDSQLPKDRFSAERLKGVDSTLKIQPAELGDSAVYLCASSLDVAGNAGNTIYFGEGSWLTVV.

The CDR3: CASSLAQGNTEAFF. CDR3 nucleotide sequence: TGTGCCAGCAGCTTAGCCCAGGGAAATACTGAAGCTTTCTTT. The rearrangement links TRBV11-2 to TRBJ1-1, with D perhaps matching TRBD1 (5 bases). Germline V gene lookup returns CDR1 SGHAT and CDR2 FQNNGV. The CDR3 covers 14 residues. V gave up 1 base and J gave up 5 bases, with 11 bases separating them.

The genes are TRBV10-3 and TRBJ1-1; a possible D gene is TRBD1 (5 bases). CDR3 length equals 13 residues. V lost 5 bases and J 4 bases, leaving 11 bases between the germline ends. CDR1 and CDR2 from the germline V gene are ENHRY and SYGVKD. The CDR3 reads CAISRDSSTEAFF. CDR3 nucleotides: TGTGCCATCAGTCGGGACTCAAGCACTGAAGCTTTCTTT.

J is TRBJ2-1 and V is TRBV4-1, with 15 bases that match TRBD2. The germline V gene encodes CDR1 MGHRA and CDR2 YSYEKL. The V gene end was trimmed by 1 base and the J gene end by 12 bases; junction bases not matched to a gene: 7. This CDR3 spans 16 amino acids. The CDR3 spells CASSQAWTSGRARQFF. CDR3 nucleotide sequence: TGCGCCAGCAGCCAAGCCTGGACTAGCGGGAGGGCCCGGCAGTTCTTC.

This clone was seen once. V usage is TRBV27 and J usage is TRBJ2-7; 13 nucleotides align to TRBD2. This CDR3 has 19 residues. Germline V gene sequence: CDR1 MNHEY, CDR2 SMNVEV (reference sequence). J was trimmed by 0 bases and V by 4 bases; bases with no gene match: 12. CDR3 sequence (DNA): TGTGCCAGCAGTTCACGGACTAGCGGGAGTCCCCCAAGCTCCTACGAGCAGTACTTC. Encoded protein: CASSSRTSGSPPSSYEQYF.

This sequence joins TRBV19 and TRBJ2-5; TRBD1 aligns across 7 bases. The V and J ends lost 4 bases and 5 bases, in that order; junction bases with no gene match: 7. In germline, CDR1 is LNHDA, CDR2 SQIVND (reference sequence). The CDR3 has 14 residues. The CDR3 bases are TGTGCCAGTAGTACCCAGACAGGGTCCGAGACCCAGTACTTC. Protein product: CASSTQTGSETQYF.

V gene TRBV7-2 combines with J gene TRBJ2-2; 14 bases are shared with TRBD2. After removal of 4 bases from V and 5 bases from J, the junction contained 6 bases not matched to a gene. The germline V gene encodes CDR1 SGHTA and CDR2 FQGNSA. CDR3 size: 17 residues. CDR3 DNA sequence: TGTGCCAGCAGCTGGACCGGGACTAGCGGGAGTACCGGGGAGCTGTTTTTT. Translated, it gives CASSWTGTSGSTGELFF.

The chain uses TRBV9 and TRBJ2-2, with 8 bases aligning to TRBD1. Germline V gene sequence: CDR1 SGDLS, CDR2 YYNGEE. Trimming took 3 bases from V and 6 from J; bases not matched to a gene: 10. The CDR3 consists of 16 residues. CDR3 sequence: CASSARPDRVAGELFF. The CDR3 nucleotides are TGTGCCAGCAGCGCGAGACCGGACAGGGTCGCCGGGGAGCTGTTTTTT. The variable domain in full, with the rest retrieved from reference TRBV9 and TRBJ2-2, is DSGVTQTPKHLITATGQRVTLRCSPRSGDLSVYWYQQSLDQGLQFLIQYYNGEERAKGNILERFSAQQFPDLHSELNLSSLELGDSALYFCASSARPDRVAGELFFGEGSRLTVL.

CDR3: CSAAGSLVNEKLFF. The CDR3 DNA sequence: TGCAGCGCCGCAGGGTCCTTGGTAAATGAAAAACTGTTTTTT. J is TRBJ1-4 and V is TRBV29-1; TRBD1 is a possible D gene (5 bases). Between the trimmed V and J ends, which lost 7 bases and 5 bases, there was a span of 17 bases. This CDR3 is 14 amino acids long. From germline, CDR1 is SQVTM and CDR2 ANQGSEA.

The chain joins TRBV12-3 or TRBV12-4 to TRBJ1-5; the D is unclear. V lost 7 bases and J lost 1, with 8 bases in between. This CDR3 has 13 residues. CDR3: CASTSGSNQPQHF. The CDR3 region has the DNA TGTGCCAGCACCTCCGGGAGCAATCAGCCCCAGCATTTT.

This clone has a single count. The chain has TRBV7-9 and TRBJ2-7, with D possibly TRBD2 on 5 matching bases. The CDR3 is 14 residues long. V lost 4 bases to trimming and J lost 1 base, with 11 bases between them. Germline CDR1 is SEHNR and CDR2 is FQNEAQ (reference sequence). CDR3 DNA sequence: TGTGCCAGCAGCTATTTTTCGGGGTCCTACGAGCAGTACTTC. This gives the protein CASSYFSGSYEQYF.

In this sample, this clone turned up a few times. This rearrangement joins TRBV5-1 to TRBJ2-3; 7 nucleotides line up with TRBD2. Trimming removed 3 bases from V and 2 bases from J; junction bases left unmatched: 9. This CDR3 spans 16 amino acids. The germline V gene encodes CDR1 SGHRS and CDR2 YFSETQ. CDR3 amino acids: CASSSRRGEFTDTQYF. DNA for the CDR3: TGCGCCAGCAGCTCCCGCCGGGGGGAATTCACAGATACGCAGTATTTT. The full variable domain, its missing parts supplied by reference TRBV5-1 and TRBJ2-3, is KAGVTQTPRYLIKTRGQQVTLSCSPISGHRSVSWYQQTPGQGLQFLFEYFSETQRNKGNFPGRFSGRQFSNSRSEMNVSTLELGDSALYLCASSSRRGEFTDTQYFGPGTRLTVL.

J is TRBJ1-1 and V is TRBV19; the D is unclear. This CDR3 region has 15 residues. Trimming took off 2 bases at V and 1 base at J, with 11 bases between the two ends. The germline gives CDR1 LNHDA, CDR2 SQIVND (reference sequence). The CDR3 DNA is TGTGCCAGTAGTATATCAGGTGAGGGGAACACTGAAGCTTTCTTT. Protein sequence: CASSISGEGNTEAFF.

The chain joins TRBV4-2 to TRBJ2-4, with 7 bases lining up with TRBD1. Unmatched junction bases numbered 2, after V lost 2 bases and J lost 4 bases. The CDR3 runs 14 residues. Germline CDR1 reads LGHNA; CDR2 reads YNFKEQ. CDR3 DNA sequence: TGTGCCAGCAGCCAACCGGGACAGAAAAACATTCAGTACTTC. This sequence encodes CASSQPGQKNIQYF.

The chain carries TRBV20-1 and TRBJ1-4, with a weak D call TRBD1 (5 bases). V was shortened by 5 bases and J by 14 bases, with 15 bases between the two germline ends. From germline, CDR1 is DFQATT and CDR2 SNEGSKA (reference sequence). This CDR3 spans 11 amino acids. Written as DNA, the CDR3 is TGCAGTGCTCGTACAGGCGACGGGCTGTTTTTT. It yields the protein CSARTGDGLFF.

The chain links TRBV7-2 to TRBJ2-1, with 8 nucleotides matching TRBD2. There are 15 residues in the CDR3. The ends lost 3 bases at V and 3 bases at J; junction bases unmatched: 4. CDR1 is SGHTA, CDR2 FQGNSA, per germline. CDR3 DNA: TGTGCCAGCAGCTTTACTAGCGGCCGCTACAATGAGCAGTTCTTC. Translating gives CASSFTSGRYNEQFF.

CDR3 sequence: CASSVGPGGTGELFF. CDR3 bases: TGTGCCAGCAGCGTAGGCCCGGGTGGGACCGGGGAGCTGTTTTTT. The V gene is TRBV9, the J gene TRBJ2-2; D not certain. Germline V CDR1 and CDR2: SGDLS, YYNGEE. With 0 bases removed from V and 5 bases from J, the gap between germline ends came to 11 bases. This CDR3 region has 15 residues.

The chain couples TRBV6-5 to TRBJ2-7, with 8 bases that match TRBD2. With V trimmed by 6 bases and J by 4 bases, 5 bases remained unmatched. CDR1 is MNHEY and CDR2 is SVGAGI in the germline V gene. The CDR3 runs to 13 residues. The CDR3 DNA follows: TGTGCCAGCAGCTTGGGACTAGATTACGAGCAGTACTTC. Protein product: CASSLGLDYEQYF.

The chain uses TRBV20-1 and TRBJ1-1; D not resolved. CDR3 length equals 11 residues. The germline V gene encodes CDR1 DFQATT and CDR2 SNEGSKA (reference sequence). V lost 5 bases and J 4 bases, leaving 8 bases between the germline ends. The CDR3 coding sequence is TGCAGTGCTGCACGGAGCACTGAAGCTTTCTTT. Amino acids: CSAARSTEAFF.

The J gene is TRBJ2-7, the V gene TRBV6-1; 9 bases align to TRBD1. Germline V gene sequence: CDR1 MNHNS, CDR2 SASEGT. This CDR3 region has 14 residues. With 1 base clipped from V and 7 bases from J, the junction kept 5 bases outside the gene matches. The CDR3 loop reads CASSEGDRAGEQYF. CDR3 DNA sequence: TGTGCCAGCAGTGAAGGGGACAGGGCGGGGGAGCAGTACTTC.

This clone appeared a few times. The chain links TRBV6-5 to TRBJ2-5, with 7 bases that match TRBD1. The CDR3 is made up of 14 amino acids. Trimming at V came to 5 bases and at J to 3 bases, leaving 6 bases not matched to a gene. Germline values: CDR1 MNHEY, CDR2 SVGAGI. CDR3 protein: CASSKQGREETQYF. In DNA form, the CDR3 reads TGTGCCAGCAGTAAACAGGGGCGGGAAGAGACCCAGTACTTC.

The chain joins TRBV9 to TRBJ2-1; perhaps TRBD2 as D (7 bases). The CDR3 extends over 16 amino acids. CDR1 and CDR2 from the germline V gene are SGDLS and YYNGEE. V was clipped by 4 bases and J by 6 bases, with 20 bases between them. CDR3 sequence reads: CASSSGRGSSVNEQFF. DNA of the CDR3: TGTGCCAGCAGCTCGGGGAGGGGGAGTTCAGTCAATGAGCAGTTCTTC.

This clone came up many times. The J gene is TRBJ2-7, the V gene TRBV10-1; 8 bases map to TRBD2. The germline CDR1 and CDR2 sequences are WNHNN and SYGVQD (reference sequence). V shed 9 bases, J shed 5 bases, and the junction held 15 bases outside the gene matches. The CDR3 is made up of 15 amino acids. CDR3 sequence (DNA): TGCGCCAGGCGGTTGGGCGACCGGGAGGGCCACGAGCAGTACTTC. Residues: CARRLGDREGHEQYF.

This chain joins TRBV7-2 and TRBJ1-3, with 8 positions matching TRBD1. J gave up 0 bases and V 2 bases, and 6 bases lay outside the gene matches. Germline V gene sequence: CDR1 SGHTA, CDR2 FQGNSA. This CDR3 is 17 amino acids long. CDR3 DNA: TGTGCCAGCAGCTTAACAGGGGGTTCCATCTCTGGAAACACCATATATTTT. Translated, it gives CASSLTGGSISGNTIYF.

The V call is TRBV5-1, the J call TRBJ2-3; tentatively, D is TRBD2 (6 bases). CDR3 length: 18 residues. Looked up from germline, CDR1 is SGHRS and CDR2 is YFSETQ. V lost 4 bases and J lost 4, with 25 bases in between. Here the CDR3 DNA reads TGCGCCAGCAGCCCCTGGGCTAGACCAACGGGCGGGGCAGATACGCAGTATTTT. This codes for CASSPWARPTGGADTQYF.

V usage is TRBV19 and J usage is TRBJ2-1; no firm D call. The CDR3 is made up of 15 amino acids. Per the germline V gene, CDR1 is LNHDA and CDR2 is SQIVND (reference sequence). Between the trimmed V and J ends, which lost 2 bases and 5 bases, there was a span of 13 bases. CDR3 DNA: TGTGCCAGTAGTATACAACGGAGCCCCCACAATGAGCAGTTCTTC. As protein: CASSIQRSPHNEQFF.

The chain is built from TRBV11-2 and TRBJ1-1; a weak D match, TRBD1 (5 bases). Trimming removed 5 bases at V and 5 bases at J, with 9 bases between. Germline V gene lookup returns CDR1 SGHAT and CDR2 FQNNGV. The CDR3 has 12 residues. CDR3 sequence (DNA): TGTGCCAGCAGCGGCAGGGTGACTGAAGCTTTCTTT. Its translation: CASSGRVTEAFF. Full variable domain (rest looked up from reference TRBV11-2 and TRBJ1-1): EAGVAQSPRYKIIEKRQSVAFWCNPISGHATLYWYQQILGQGPKLLIQFQNNGVVDDSQLPKDRFSAERLKGVDSTLKIQPAKLEDSAVYLCASSGRVTEAFFGQGTRLTVV.

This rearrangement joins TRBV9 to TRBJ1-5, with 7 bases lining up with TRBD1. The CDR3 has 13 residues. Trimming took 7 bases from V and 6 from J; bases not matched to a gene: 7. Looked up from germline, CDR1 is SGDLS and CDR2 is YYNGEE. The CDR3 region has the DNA TGTGCCAGCTCATCCCAGGGGGGTCAGCCCCAGCATTTT. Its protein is CASSSQGGQPQHF. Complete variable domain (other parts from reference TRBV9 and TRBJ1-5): DSGVTQTPKHLITATGQRVTLRCSPRSGDLSVYWYQQSLDQGLQFLIQYYNGEERAKGNILERFSAQQFPDLHSELNLSSLELGDSALYFCASSSQGGQPQHFGDGTRLSIL.

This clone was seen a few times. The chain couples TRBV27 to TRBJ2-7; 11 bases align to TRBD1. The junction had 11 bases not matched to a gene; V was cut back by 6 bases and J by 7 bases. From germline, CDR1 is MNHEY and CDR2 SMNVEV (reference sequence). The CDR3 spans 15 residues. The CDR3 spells CASRGRQDRGLEQYF. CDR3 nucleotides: TGTGCCAGCAGAGGGCGGCAGGACAGGGGGCTTGAGCAGTACTTC.